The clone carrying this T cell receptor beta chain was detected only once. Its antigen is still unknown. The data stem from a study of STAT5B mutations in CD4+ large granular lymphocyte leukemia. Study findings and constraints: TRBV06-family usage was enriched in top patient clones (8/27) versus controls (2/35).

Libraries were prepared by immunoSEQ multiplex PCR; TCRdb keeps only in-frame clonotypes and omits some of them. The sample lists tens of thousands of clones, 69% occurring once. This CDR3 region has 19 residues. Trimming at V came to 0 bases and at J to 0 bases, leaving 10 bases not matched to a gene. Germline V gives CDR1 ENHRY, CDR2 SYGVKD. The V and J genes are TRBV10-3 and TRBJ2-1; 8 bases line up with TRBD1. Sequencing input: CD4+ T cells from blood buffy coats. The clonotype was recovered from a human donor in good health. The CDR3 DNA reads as TGTGCCATCAGTGAGTCCGGCCTCTCCGGGACAGGCTCCTACAATGAGCAGTTCTTC. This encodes CAISESGLSGTGSYNEQFF.